One and the same sample provided the 15 T cell receptor beta chains below, sequenced in a study of OX40 agonist ivuxolimab in advanced cancers. Libraries were prepared by immunoSEQ multiplex PCR; TCRdb keeps only in-frame clonotypes and omits some of them. The sample lists 75,000 to 80,000 clones, 84% seen once, with around 6.6% in the top ten. Sequencing used CD4+ or CD8+ T cells sorted from blood, obtained in a trial of the OX40 agonist ivuxolimab. These receptors were taken from an adult with an advanced solid tumor such as melanoma, head and neck, liver or kidney cancer.

The chain couples TRBV6-5 to TRBJ2-7, with 9 bases fitting TRBD1. This CDR3 is 14 amino acids long. Trimming at V came to 6 bases and at J to 3 bases, leaving 6 bases not matched to a gene. Germline-derived CDR1 and CDR2 are MNHEY and SVGAGI. CDR3 sequence reads: CASSTGQGSYEQYF. In DNA form, the CDR3 reads TGTGCCAGCAGCACGGGACAGGGAAGCTACGAGCAGTACTTC.

The V and J genes are TRBV7-8 and TRBJ2-3; D call uncertain. The CDR3 sequence is 13 residues long. The ends were cut back, 7 bases at V and 3 bases at J, with 11 bases in the middle. Germline values: CDR1 SGHVS, CDR2 FQNEAQ. For the CDR3, the DNA is TGTGCCAGCATACACCGGAGTACAGATACGCAGTATTTT. Protein sequence: CASIHRSTDTQYF.

CDR3 sequence (DNA): TGTGCCAGCAGGGGGACAGGGGCGGGGAGGGAGACCCAGTACTTC. It yields the protein CASRGTGAGRETQYF. The chain carries TRBV28 and TRBJ2-5; 10 bases align to TRBD1. J lost 5 bases, V lost 6 bases, and 9 bases had no gene match. The CDR3 extends over 15 amino acids. The germline gives CDR1 MDHEN, CDR2 SYDVKM.

In regard to this clone: The identical CDR3 is also encoded by other nucleotide sequences in the sample. V and J are TRBV30 and TRBJ1-2; maybe TRBD1 (6 bases). This CDR3 contains 12 residues. Between the trimmed V and J ends, which lost 1 base and 8 bases, there was a span of 11 bases. Germline assignment: CDR1 GTSNPN and CDR2 SVGIG (reference sequence). CDR3 DNA: TGTGCCTGGAGTGCAGGGGTACGGGGCTACACCTTC. It encodes CAWSAGVRGYTF.

This clone was recorded only once. The rearrangement uses TRBV7-9 and TRBJ2-7; D may be TRBD2 (6 bases). V lost 2 bases to trimming and J lost 3 bases, with 20 bases between them. Germline V CDR1 and CDR2: SEHNR, FQNEAQ (reference sequence). The CDR3 has 17 residues. Written as DNA, the CDR3 is TGTGCCAGCAGCTTATTCTGGGACTTGGATTCAGGCTACGAGCAGTACTTC. Amino acid sequence: CASSLFWDLDSGYEQYF.

This chain joins TRBV5-1 and TRBJ2-2; 14 positions agree with TRBD2. After removal of 1 base from V and 4 bases from J, the junction contained 6 bases not matched to a gene. The CDR3 runs to 18 residues. Germline CDR1 SGHRS, CDR2 YFSETQ. Here the CDR3 reads CASSLLTSGRASTGELFF. CDR3 in DNA: TGCGCCAGCAGCTTGTTGACTAGCGGGAGGGCCAGCACCGGGGAGCTGTTTTTT.

The rearrangement joins TRBV18 to TRBJ2-1, with 14 nucleotides matching TRBD2. Germline V lookup: CDR1 KGHSH, CDR2 LQKENI. The length of the CDR3 is 16 residues. V lost 2 bases, J lost 5 bases, and 2 bases stayed unmatched. In DNA form, the CDR3 reads TGTGCCAGCTCACCAAGGACTAGCGGGAGGAACAATGAGCAGTTCTTC. It translates to CASSPRTSGRNNEQFF.

The chain has TRBV5-4 and TRBJ1-2; D is possibly TRBD1 (6 bases). The ends were cut back, 2 bases at V and 5 bases at J, with 13 bases in the middle. Germline CDR1 SGHNT, CDR2 YYREEE (reference sequence). This CDR3 has 14 amino acids. Here the CDR3 DNA reads TGTGCCAGCAGCTTCCAGGGGCTAGAATATGGCTACACCTTC. It translates to CASSFQGLEYGYTF. The full variable domain, with the rest looked up from reference TRBV5-4 and TRBJ1-2, is ETGVTQSPTHLIKTRGQQVTLRCSSQSGHNTVSWYQQALGQGPQFIFQYYREEENGRGNFPPRFSGLQFPNYSSELNVNALELDDSALYLCASSFQGLEYGYTFGSGTRLTVV.

The chain is built from TRBV4-2 and TRBJ1-1; maybe TRBD1 (5 bases). Trimming removed 4 bases at V and 1 base at J, with 13 bases between. The CDR3 is 15 residues long. Germline V lookup: CDR1 LGHNA, CDR2 YNFKEQ. For the CDR3, the DNA is TGTGCCAGCAGCCTCCGGGAGGGGTGGAACACTGAAGCTTTCTTT. Its translation is CASSLREGWNTEAFF.

The V call is TRBV29-1, the J call TRBJ2-7, with a tentative D call TRBD2 (5 bases). Trimming removed 0 bases at V and 3 bases at J, with 6 bases between. The CDR3 sequence is 12 residues long. Germline V gene data show CDR1 as SQVTM and CDR2 as ANQGSEA. The CDR3 spells CSVEDRGYEQYF. The CDR3 bases are TGCAGCGTTGAAGATCGGGGCTACGAGCAGTACTTC.

CDR3 protein: CASRLRDRLDPGNTIYF. In nucleotides, the CDR3 is TGTGCCAGCAGATTACGGGACAGGTTAGATCCTGGAAACACCATATATTTT. The chain employs TRBV28 and TRBJ1-3, with 8 bases matching TRBD1. The V gene's germline CDR1 is MDHEN and CDR2 SYDVKM. CDR3 length: 17 residues. V gave up 6 bases and J gave up 2 bases; unmatched junction bases: 12.

The chain couples TRBV27 to TRBJ1-2; D remains ambiguous. V was clipped by 3 bases and J by 4 bases, with 12 bases between them. Per germline, CDR1 MNHEY and CDR2 SMNVEV (reference sequence). The CDR3 length is 14 residues. CDR3 sequence (DNA): TGTGCCAGCAGTTTTGGGCCGGGAGGCTATGGCTACACCTTC. Amino acid sequence: CASSFGPGGYGYTF.

The rearrangement uses TRBV19 and TRBJ1-2; D unresolved. CDR3 length: 14 amino acids. V was trimmed by 0 bases and J by 3 bases, leaving 8 bases between them. In germline, CDR1 is LNHDA, CDR2 SQIVND (reference sequence). The DNA of the CDR3 is TGTGCCAGTAGTATAGAGGGCGGATACTATGGCTACACCTTC. It yields the protein CASSIEGGYYGYTF.

This clone was seen once. This sequence joins TRBV27 and TRBJ2-7; TRBD1 matches 8 bases. This CDR3 contains 14 residues. The J segment lost 3 bases and the V segment lost 4 bases, leaving 5 bases of the junction unmatched. CDR1 and CDR2 (germline): MNHEY, SMNVEV (reference sequence). Here the CDR3 reads CASSSRQGHYEQYF. DNA of the CDR3: TGTGCCAGCAGTTCGAGACAGGGGCACTACGAGCAGTACTTC.

V usage is TRBV4-2 and J usage is TRBJ1-3; D is unclear. Trimming removed 1 base at V and 1 base at J, with 5 bases between. The CDR3 runs to 14 residues. Germline V lookup: CDR1 LGHNA, CDR2 YNFKEQ. The CDR3 region is CASSQGKSGNTIYF. The CDR3 DNA reads TGTGCCAGCAGCCAAGGGAAGTCTGGAAACACCATATATTTT.